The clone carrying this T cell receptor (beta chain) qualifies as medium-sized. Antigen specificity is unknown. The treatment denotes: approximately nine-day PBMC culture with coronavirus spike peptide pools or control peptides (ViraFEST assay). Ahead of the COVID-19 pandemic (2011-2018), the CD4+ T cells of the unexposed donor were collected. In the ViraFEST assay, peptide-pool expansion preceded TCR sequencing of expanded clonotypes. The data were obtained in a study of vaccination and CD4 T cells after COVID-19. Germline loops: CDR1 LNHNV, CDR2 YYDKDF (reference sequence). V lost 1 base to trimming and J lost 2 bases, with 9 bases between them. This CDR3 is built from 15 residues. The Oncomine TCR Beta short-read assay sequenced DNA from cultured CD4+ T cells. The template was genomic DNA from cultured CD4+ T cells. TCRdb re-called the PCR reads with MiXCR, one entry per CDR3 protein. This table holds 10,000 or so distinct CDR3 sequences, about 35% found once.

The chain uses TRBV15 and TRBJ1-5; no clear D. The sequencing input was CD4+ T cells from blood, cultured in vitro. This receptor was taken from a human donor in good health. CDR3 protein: CATSRGQEGNQPQHF. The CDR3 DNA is TGTGCCACCAGCAGAGGGCAGGAGGGCAATCAGCCCCAGCATTTT.